The next 15 T cell receptor beta chains were all read from a single sample in a study of cytomegalovirus exposure and HLA in healthy donors. Sequencing was performed with immunoSEQ multiplex PCR; in TCRdb, only in-frame clones are kept and a portion is missing. The sample includes under 250,000 clones, more than 85% seen only once; the top ten take approximately 12%. The sequenced material came from PBMCs. These receptors all come from a man between 18 and 29 years old in good health and CMV-seropositive.

The chain combines TRBV11-2 with TRBJ2-2; D uncertain. V was cut by 5 bases and J by 0 bases, with 10 bases left in between. This CDR3 has 15 residues. CDR1 is SGHAT, CDR2 FQNNGV, per germline. The chain's CDR3 is CASSTSGANTGELFF. CDR3 DNA: TGTGCCAGCAGCACGAGTGGGGCGAACACCGGGGAGCTGTTTTTT.

This sequence joins TRBV11-3 and TRBJ2-5; D is uncertain. Germline values: CDR1 SGHNT, CDR2 YENEEA. CDR3 size: 13 residues. Trimming removed 4 bases at V and 0 bases at J, with 6 bases between. In DNA form, the CDR3 reads TGTGCCAGCAGCTCACGGAACCAAGAGACCCAGTACTTC. It yields the protein CASSSRNQETQYF. Drawing the rest from reference TRBV11-3 and TRBJ2-5, the complete variable domain is EAGVVQSPRYKIIEKKQPVAFWCNPISGHNTLYWYLQNLGQGPELLIRYENEEAVDDSQLPKDRFSAERLKGVDSTLKIQPAELGDSAVYLCASSSRNQETQYFGPGTRLLVL.

This chain joins TRBV5-1 and TRBJ2-3; D may be TRBD2 (7 bases). The germline gives CDR1 SGHRS, CDR2 YFSETQ. CDR3 length: 16 residues. V lost 6 bases and J lost 3, with 20 bases in between. CDR3 amino acids: CASTRAWEGGTDTQYF. The CDR3 coding sequence is TGCGCCAGCACCCGGGCTTGGGAGGGGGGGACAGATACGCAGTATTTT.

The CDR3 region is CASSELSGLSETQYF. Here the CDR3 DNA reads TGTGCCAGCAGTGAATTATCTGGGCTTTCAGAGACCCAGTACTTC. This chain joins TRBV2 and TRBJ2-5, with D uncertain. This CDR3 is 15 amino acids long. CDR1 is SNHLY and CDR2 is FYNNEI in the germline V gene. V lost 2 bases, J lost 4 bases, and 14 bases lay in between. The full variable domain, with the rest looked up from reference TRBV2 and TRBJ2-5, is EPEVTQTPSHQVTQMGQEVILRCVPISNHLYFYWYRQILGQKVEFLVSFYNNEISEKSEIFDDQFSVERPDGSNFTLKIRSTKLEDSAMYFCASSELSGLSETQYFGPGTRLLVL.

V and J are TRBV10-3 and TRBJ1-2; D is uncertain. The V end was cut by 3 bases, the J end by 4 bases, with 6 bases between. Looked up from germline, CDR1 is ENHRY and CDR2 is SYGVKD. CDR3 length equals 12 residues. The CDR3 is CAISDEFYGYTF. The DNA of the CDR3 is TGTGCCATCAGTGATGAGTTCTATGGCTACACCTTC.

The CDR3 DNA reads as TGTGCCAGCAGTTTAATCCAGGGAGGCGGCTACACCTTC. Protein product: CASSLIQGGGYTF. The chain joins TRBV27 to TRBJ1-2, with D perhaps TRBD1 (5 bases). Per germline, CDR1 MNHEY and CDR2 SMNVEV (reference sequence). V was pared by 2 bases and J by 8 bases, with 12 bases between. The CDR3 sequence is 13 residues long.

This sequence joins TRBV2 and TRBJ2-1; no reliable D call. In germline, CDR1 is SNHLY, CDR2 FYNNEI. The V and J ends lost 2 bases and 8 bases respectively, with 10 bases between them. This CDR3 region has 13 residues. CDR3 region: CASSELAVDEQFF. The CDR3 DNA reads as TGTGCCAGCAGTGAATTAGCCGTAGATGAGCAGTTCTTC. Looking up the rest from reference TRBV2 and TRBJ2-1 gives the full variable domain: EPEVTQTPSHQVTQMGQEVILRCVPISNHLYFYWYRQILGQKVEFLVSFYNNEISEKSEIFDDQFSVERPDGSNFTLKIRSTKLEDSAMYFCASSELAVDEQFFGPGTRLTVL.

This chain uses TRBV4-3 with TRBJ2-3; 10 bases fit TRBD2. The V segment lost 2 bases and the J segment 1 base; nucleotides outside the gene matches: 6. The CDR3 extends over 17 amino acids. The germline V gene has CDR1 LGHNA and CDR2 YSLEER. The CDR3 coding sequence is TGCGCCAGCAGCCAACTCCCCAGCGGGAGGGGCACAGATACGCAGTATTTT. Translation gives CASSQLPSGRGTDTQYF.

The chain couples TRBV5-6 to TRBJ2-7; no definite D call. The CDR3 is 15 amino acids. CDR1 and CDR2 (germline): SGHDT, YYEEEE. Trimming shortened V by 2 bases and J by 2 bases, and 14 bases separated the two germline ends. Written as DNA, the CDR3 is TGTGCCAGCAGCTTCGAAACGGTTCCTCCCTACGAGCAGTACTTC. It codes for CASSFETVPPYEQYF.

This rearrangement joins TRBV5-4 to TRBJ1-2; D not resolved. From germline, CDR1 is SGHNT and CDR2 YYREEE (reference sequence). V lost 0 bases and J 8 bases, leaving 8 bases between the germline ends. This CDR3 is 12 amino acids long. The CDR3 loop reads CASSLDNMGYTF. The CDR3, as DNA: TGTGCCAGCAGCTTGGACAATATGGGCTACACCTTC.

V is TRBV27 and J is TRBJ1-2; weak D call: TRBD1 (5 bases). Germline CDR1 MNHEY, CDR2 SMNVEV (reference sequence). The ends were cut back, 2 bases at V and 2 bases at J, with 15 bases in the middle. This CDR3 is 16 amino acids long. The CDR3, as DNA: TGTGCCAGCAGTTTACGGGGCAGAGAGCGAAACTATGGCTACACCTTC. It yields the protein CASSLRGRERNYGYTF.

The rearrangement uses TRBV6-5 and TRBJ1-1; D remains unclear. The CDR3 sequence is 15 residues long. CDR1 and CDR2 (germline): MNHEY, SVGAGI. The V and J ends lost 0 bases and 5 bases respectively, with 13 bases between them. Here the CDR3 reads CASSYSRRSSTEAFF. In DNA, the CDR3 is TGTGCCAGCAGTTACTCGAGGCGCAGTTCTACTGAAGCTTTCTTT.

This chain uses TRBV7-8 with TRBJ2-7; 15 bases match TRBD2. Germline V CDR1 and CDR2: SGHVS, FQNEAQ. The CDR3 sequence is 19 residues long. The trim removed 5 bases at V and 3 bases at J, leaving 14 bases unmatched. CDR3 sequence: CASSPWTSGRAKTGYEQYF. DNA of the CDR3: TGTGCCAGCAGCCCCTGGACTAGCGGGAGGGCCAAAACGGGCTACGAGCAGTACTTC.

The chain employs TRBV5-4 and TRBJ2-7, with 10 bases that match TRBD2. Germline trimming cut 0 bases from V and 7 bases from J; bases unmatched to any gene: 13. The CDR3 has 17 amino acids. Germline V gene lookup returns CDR1 SGHNT and CDR2 YYREEE (reference sequence). The CDR3 region has the DNA TGTGCCAGCAGCTTGGGGGCGTCGACTAGCGGGCTTACGGAGCAGTACTTC. Its translation: CASSLGASTSGLTEQYF.

This chain connects TRBV11-2 to TRBJ1-2; 8 nucleotides align to TRBD1. V lost 5 bases and J lost 2; bases outside the gene matches: 4. Germline V gene data show CDR1 as SGHAT and CDR2 as FQNNGV. This CDR3 is built from 14 residues. DNA of the CDR3: TGTGCCAGCAGCACATACAGGGGGAACTATGGCTACACCTTC. Translating gives CASSTYRGNYGYTF.